A selection of T cell receptor beta chains follows, all from one sample in a study of CD4 T cells in relation to SARS-CoV-2 and coronaviruses. Some clones are missing from TCRdb's copy, which holds only in-frame ones; the method was immunoSEQ multiplex PCR. This table holds around 16,000 clones, roughly 80% found once. These TCRs are of unknown antigen specificity. Input material: CD4+ T cells from PBMCs, cultured in vitro. The receptors originated from a human donor in good health. The CDR3 runs from the conserved cysteine through the conserved F or W. D genes are given only for firm matches.

CDR3 protein,D gene,V gene,J gene
CASSELGTEIETQYF,TRBD1,TRBV2,TRBJ2-5
CASGVPSRETQYF,.,TRBV6-5,TRBJ2-5
CASSQLSSGSGTDTQYF,.,TRBV4-1,TRBJ2-3
CASSLDRGGTEAFF,TRBD1,TRBV5-1,TRBJ1-1
CASSERSGQDNEQFF,TRBD1,TRBV10-1,TRBJ2-1
CASSLQGRGEAFF,.,TRBV7-9,TRBJ1-1
CASTRTGVIHEQYF,TRBD1,TRBV28,TRBJ2-7
CASSTMRDRGGYEQYF,TRBD1,TRBV4-1,TRBJ2-7
CASSSEPLTDTEAFF,.,TRBV27,TRBJ1-1
CASSFWTDNEQFF,.,TRBV27,TRBJ2-1
CASSLPGPVYGYTF,.,TRBV7-2,TRBJ1-2
CASTLQAVSSYEQYF,.,TRBV6-5,TRBJ2-7
CASSPDRTPGETQYF,TRBD1,TRBV11-2,TRBJ2-5
CASSPQRKRDEQFF,.,TRBV21-1,TRBJ2-1
CASSSSGSSYNEQFF,TRBD2,TRBV4-1,TRBJ2-1
CASRRQGSYGYTF,TRBD1,TRBV6-5,TRBJ1-2